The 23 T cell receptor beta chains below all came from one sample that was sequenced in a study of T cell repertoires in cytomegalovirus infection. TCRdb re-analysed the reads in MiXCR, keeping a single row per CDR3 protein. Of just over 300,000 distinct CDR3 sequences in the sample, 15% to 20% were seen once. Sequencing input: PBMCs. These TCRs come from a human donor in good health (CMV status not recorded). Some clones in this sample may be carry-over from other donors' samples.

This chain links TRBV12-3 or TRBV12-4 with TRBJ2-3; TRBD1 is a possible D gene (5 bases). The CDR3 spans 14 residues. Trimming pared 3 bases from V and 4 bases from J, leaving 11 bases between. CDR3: CASSFSQGPDTQYF. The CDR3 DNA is TGTGCCAGCAGTTTTTCCCAGGGCCCAGATACGCAGTATTTT.

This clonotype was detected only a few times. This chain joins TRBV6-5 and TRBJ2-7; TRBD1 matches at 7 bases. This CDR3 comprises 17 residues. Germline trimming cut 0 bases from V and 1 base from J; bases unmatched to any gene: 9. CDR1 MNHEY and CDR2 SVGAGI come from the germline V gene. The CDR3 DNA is TGTGCCAGCAGTTACTCCCCGTCCAGGGGGTCTTCCTACGAGCAGTACTTC. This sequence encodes CASSYSPSRGSSYEQYF.

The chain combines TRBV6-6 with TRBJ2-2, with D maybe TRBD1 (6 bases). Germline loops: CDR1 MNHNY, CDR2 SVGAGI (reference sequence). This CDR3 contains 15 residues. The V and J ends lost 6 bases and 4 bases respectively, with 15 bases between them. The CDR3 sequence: CASRTAQGVTGELFF. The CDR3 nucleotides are TGTGCCAGCAGGACCGCACAGGGCGTCACCGGGGAGCTGTTTTTT.

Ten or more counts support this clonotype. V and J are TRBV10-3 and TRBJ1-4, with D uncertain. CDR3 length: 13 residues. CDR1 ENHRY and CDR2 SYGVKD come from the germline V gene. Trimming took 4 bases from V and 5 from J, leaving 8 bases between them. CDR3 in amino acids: CAISATENEKLFF. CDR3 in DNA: TGTGCCATCAGTGCCACAGAGAATGAAAAACTGTTTTTT.

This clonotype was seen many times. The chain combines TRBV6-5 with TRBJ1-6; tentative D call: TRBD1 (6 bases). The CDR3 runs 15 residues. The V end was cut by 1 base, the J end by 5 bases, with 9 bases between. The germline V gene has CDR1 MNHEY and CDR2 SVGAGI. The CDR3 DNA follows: TGTGCCAGCAGTTACTGGGACAAAGATAATTCACCCCTCCACTTT. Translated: CASSYWDKDNSPLHF.

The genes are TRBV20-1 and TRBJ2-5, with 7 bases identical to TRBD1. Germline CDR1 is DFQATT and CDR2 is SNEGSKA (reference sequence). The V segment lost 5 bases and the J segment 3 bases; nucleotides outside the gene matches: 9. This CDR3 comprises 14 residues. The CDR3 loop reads CSAARTGIKETQYF. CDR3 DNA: TGCAGTGCTGCACGGACAGGAATTAAAGAGACCCAGTACTTC.

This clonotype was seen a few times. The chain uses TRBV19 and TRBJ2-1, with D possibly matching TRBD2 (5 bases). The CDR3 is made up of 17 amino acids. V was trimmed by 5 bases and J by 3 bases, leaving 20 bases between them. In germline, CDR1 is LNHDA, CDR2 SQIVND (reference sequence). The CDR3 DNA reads TGTGCCAGTAGTCCCTACTTAGCTAGCCTAGTCTACAATGAGCAGTTCTTC. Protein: CASSPYLASLVYNEQFF.

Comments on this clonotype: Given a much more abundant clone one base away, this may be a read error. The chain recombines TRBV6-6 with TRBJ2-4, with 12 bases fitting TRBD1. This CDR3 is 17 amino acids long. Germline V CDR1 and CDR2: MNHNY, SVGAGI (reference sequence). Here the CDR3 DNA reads TGTACCAGCAGCAGCGGGACAGGGGGCCTAGCCAAAAACATTCAGTACTTC. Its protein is CTSSSGTGGLAKNIQYF.

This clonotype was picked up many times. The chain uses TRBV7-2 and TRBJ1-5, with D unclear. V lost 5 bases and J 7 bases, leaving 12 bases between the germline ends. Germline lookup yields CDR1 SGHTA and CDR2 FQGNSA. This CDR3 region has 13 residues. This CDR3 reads CASSAYFGQPQHF. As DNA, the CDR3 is TGTGCCAGCAGCGCCTACTTTGGGCAGCCCCAGCATTTT.

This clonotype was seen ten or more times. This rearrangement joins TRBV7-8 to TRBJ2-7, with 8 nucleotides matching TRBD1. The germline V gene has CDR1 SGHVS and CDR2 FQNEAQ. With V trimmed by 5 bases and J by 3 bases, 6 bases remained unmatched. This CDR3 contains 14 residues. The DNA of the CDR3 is TGTGCCAGCAGCCGGCGACAGGGGAACTACGAGCAGTACTTC. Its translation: CASSRRQGNYEQYF.

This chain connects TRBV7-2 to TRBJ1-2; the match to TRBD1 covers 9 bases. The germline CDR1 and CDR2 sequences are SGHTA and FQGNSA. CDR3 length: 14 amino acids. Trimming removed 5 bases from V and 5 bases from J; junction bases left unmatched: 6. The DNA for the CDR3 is TGTGCCAGCAGCACGGACAGGGGACCTTATGGCTACACCTTC. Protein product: CASSTDRGPYGYTF.

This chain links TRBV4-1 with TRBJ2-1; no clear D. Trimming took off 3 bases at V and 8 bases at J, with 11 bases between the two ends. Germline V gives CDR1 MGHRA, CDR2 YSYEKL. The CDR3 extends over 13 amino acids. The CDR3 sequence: CASSQFRFDEQFF. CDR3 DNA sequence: TGCGCCAGCAGCCAGTTCCGGTTCGATGAGCAGTTCTTC.

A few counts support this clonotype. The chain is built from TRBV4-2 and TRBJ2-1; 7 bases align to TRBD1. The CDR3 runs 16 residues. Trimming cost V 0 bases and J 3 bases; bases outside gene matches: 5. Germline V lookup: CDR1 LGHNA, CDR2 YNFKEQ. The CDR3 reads CASSQDQGQFYNEQFF. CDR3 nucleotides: TGTGCCAGCAGCCAAGATCAGGGACAGTTCTACAATGAGCAGTTCTTC.

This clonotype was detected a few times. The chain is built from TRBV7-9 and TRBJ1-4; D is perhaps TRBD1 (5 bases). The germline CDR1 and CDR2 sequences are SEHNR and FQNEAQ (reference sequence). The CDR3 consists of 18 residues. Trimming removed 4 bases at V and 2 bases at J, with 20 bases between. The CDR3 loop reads CASSYYRGGVGTNEKLFF. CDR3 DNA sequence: TGTGCCAGCAGCTACTACCGGGGAGGGGTCGGCACTAATGAAAAACTGTTTTTT.

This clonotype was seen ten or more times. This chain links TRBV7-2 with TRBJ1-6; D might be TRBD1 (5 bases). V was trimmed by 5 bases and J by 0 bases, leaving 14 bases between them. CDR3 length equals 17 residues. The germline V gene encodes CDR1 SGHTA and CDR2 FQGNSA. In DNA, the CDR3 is TGTGCCAGCAGCCGACAGAGTTTTGACTCCTATAATTCACCCCTCCACTTT. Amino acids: CASSRQSFDSYNSPLHF.

The CDR3 DNA reads TGTGCCAGCAGCGTTACTAGCGGTGGCTCCTACGAGCAGTACTTC. This codes for CASSVTSGGSYEQYF. The rearrangement links TRBV7-6 to TRBJ2-7; 8 nucleotides align to TRBD2. The junction had 6 bases not matched to a gene; V was cut back by 5 bases and J by 0 bases. CDR3 length: 15 residues. The germline V gene has CDR1 SGHVS and CDR2 FNYEAQ.

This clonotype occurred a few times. CDR3 residues: CASSPPSSEGYGYTF. The CDR3 DNA reads as TGTGCCAGCTCACCACCGAGCTCAGAAGGCTATGGCTACACCTTC. The chain is built from TRBV18 and TRBJ1-2, with unresolved D. V was trimmed by 0 bases and J by 4 bases, leaving 12 bases between them. The CDR3 contains 15 residues. Germline CDR1 reads KGHSH; CDR2 reads LQKENI.

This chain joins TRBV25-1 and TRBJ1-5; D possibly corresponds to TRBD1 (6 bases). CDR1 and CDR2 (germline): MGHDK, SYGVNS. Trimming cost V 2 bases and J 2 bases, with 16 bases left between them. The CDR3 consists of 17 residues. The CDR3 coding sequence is TGTGCCAGCAGTGAAGGGGAAGGGGGGTCGCGCAATCAGCCCCAGCATTTT. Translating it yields CASSEGEGGSRNQPQHF.

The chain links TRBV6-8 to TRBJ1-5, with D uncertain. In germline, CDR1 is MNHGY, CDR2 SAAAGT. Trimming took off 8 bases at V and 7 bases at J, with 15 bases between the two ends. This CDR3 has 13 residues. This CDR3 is CASSTLKGQPQHF. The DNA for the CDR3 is TGTGCCAGCTCGACCCTGAAGGGCCAGCCCCAGCATTTT.

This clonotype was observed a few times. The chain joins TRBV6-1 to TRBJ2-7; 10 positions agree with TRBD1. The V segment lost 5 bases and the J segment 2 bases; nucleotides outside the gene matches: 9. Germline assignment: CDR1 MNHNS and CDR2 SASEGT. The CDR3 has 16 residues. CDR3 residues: CASSYPLDRGPYEQYF. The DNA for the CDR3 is TGTGCCAGCAGTTACCCTCTCGACAGGGGGCCCTACGAGCAGTACTTC.

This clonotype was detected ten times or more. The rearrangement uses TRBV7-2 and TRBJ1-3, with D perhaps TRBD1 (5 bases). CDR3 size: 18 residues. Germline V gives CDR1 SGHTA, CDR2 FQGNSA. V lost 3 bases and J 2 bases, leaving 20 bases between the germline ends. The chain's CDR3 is CASSFQGEDPRPGNTIYF. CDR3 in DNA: TGTGCCAGCAGCTTTCAGGGCGAGGACCCTAGACCTGGAAACACCATATATTTT.

CDR3 protein: CASSPDSLAGRETQYF. Written as DNA, the CDR3 is TGTGCCAGCAGTCCGGACTCGCTAGCGGGTCGAGAGACCCAGTACTTC. The chain links TRBV28 to TRBJ2-5, with 8 bases that match TRBD2. The V segment lost 5 bases and the J segment 4 bases; nucleotides outside the gene matches: 12. The CDR3 is 16 amino acids. The germline gives CDR1 MDHEN, CDR2 SYDVKM.

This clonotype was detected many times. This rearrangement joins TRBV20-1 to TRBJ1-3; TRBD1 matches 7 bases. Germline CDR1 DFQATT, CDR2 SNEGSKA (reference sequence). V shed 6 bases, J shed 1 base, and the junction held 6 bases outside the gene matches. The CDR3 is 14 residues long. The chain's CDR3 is CSAKGGSSGNTIYF. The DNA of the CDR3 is TGCAGTGCAAAAGGGGGCTCATCTGGAAACACCATATATTTT.